These 13 T cell receptor beta chains were sequenced from one sample in a study of monozygotic twins with inflammatory bowel disease. One entry per CDR3 protein, without DNA, is what TCRdb gives after re-calling the 5' RACE reads. Its listing shows a few hundred thousand distinct CDR3 sequences. The sequencing input was blood. Every receptor here comes from a human donor with ulcerative colitis or Crohn's disease, or a healthy co-twin of an affected twin (not recorded which).

The rearrangement uses TRBV6-1 and TRBJ2-7; TCRdb's assignment of TRBD2 cannot be checked, as there is no DNA. Per germline, CDR1 MNHNS and CDR2 SASEGT. The CDR3 covers 16 residues. The CDR3 reads CASSPTRLAGTYEQYF.

The chain uses TRBV6-2 or TRBV6-3 and TRBJ1-5; the D call of TRBD1 rests on TCRdb alone, since no DNA is present to check it. Germline lookup yields CDR1 MNHEY and CDR2 SVGEGT. CDR3 length: 15 amino acids. The CDR3 reads CASRRTGDSNQPQHF.

J is TRBJ2-3 and V is TRBV20-1; TCRdb names TRBD1, which stays unverified in the absence of DNA. Germline V gene lookup returns CDR1 DFQATT and CDR2 SNEGSKA (reference sequence). This CDR3 contains 14 residues. The CDR3 is CSAGRDRASDTQYF.

V and J are TRBV11-2 and TRBJ2-3; absent DNA, TCRdb's TRBD2 call cannot be checked. Germline lookup yields CDR1 SGHAT and CDR2 FQNNGV. This CDR3 is built from 14 residues. CDR3 loop: CASSLKAGGDTQYF. Together with reference TRBV11-2 and TRBJ2-3, the CDR3 gives the full variable domain: EAGVAQSPRYKIIEKRQSVAFWCNPISGHATLYWYQQILGQGPKLLIQFQNNGVVDDSQLPKDRFSAERLKGVDSTLKIQPAKLEDSAVYLCASSLKAGGDTQYFGPGTRLTVL.

The CDR3 protein is CASSFANRGQETQYF. This chain joins TRBV5-1 and TRBJ2-5; there is no DNA to check the TCRdb D call of TRBD1. The CDR3 runs 15 residues. Germline V gives CDR1 SGHRS, CDR2 YFSETQ.

This rearrangement joins TRBV7-2 to TRBJ1-1; absent DNA, TCRdb's TRBD1 call cannot be checked. Per the germline V gene, CDR1 is SGHTA and CDR2 is FQGNSA. CDR3 size: 14 residues. Here the CDR3 reads CASSLGPGDGEAFF.

The chain is built from TRBV5-1 and TRBJ1-2; TCRdb selects TRBD1, and the lack of DNA leaves this call unchecked. This CDR3 contains 15 residues. From germline, CDR1 is SGHRS and CDR2 YFSETQ. CDR3 sequence reads: CASSLIPVDNYGYTF. Drawing the rest from reference TRBV5-1 and TRBJ1-2, the complete variable domain is KAGVTQTPRYLIKTRGQQVTLSCSPISGHRSVSWYQQTPGQGLQFLFEYFSETQRNKGNFPGRFSGRQFSNSRSEMNVSTLELGDSALYLCASSLIPVDNYGYTFGSGTRLTVV.

The rearrangement joins TRBV5-1 to TRBJ2-1; the D call of TRBD2 rests on TCRdb alone, since no DNA is present to check it. This CDR3 contains 16 residues. Germline lookup yields CDR1 SGHRS and CDR2 YFSETQ. The CDR3 is CASSSYSRHVYNEQFF.

The rearrangement links TRBV20-1 to TRBJ2-3; TCRdb indicates TRBD2, and absent DNA this call remains unverified. Germline V lookup: CDR1 DFQATT, CDR2 SNEGSKA (reference sequence). The CDR3 length is 17 residues. CDR3 loop: CSATGLAGGPSTDTQYF.

This chain connects TRBV20-1 to TRBJ1-5; TCRdb picks TRBD1, but there is no DNA to check that call. Germline lookup yields CDR1 DFQATT and CDR2 SNEGSKA (reference sequence). The CDR3 runs 14 residues. The CDR3 loop reads CSASGTGVNQPQHF.

The chain joins TRBV2 to TRBJ1-4; TCRdb names TRBD1, which stays unverified in the absence of DNA. This CDR3 spans 14 amino acids. CDR1 and CDR2 from the germline V gene are SNHLY and FYNNEI. Here the CDR3 reads CASRGTGLVEKLFF.

The J gene is TRBJ2-1, the V gene TRBV28; checking the TCRdb D call of TRBD2 is not possible without DNA. CDR3 length: 15 amino acids. Germline-derived CDR1 and CDR2 are MDHEN and SYDVKM. CDR3 amino acids: CASKEFSSGHNEQFF.

The rearrangement joins TRBV6-4 to TRBJ1-4. CDR1 is MRHNA and CDR2 is SNTAGT in the germline V gene. The CDR3 loop spans 19 amino acids. CDR3 residues: CASSGNRLLLPTTNEKLFF.